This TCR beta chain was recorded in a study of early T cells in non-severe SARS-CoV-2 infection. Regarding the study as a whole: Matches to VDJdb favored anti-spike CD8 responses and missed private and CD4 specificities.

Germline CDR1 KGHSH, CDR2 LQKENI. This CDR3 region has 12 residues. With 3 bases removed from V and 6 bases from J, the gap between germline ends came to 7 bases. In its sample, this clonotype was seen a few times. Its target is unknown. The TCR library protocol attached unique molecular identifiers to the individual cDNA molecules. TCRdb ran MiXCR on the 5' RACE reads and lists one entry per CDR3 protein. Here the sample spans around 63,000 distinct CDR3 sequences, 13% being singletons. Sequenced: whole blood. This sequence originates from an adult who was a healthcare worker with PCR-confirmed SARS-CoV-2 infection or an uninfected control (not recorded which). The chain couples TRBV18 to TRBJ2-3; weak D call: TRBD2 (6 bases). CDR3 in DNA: TGTGCCAGCTCACCCCGGGAGGATACGCAGTATTTT. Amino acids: CASSPREDTQYF.